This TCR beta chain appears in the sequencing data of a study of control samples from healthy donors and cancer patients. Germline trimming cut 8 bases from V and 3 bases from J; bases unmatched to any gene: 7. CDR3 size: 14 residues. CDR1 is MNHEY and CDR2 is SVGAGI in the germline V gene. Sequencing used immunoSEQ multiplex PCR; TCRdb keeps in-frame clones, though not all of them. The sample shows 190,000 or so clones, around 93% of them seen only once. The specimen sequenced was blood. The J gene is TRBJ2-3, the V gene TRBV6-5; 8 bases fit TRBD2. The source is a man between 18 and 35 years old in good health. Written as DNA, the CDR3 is TGTGCCAGCCTTCCGGGACTAGTGACAGATACGCAGTATTTT. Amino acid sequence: CASLPGLVTDTQYF.